These T cell receptor beta chains were read from a single sample in a study of shared clonotypes between healthy human individuals. Profiled with immunoSEQ multiplex PCR; TCRdb holds only in-frame clones, not every one. The table lists 950,000 to 1,300,000 clones, about three quarters of them singletons. Sequencing was performed on memory CD4+ T cells sorted from blood. These receptors all come from a man aged 18 to 30 in good health. The CDR3 runs from the conserved cysteine through the conserved F or W. A D gene is named only where the DNA matches it firmly. Where a row states a size, it is once, few, many or the class of an expanded clone; other rows omit it.

V gene: TRBV30; J gene: TRBJ1-4; clone size: -; D gene: -; CDR3 protein: CAWSLQAAANEKLFF; CDR3 DNA: TGTGCCTGGAGTCTACAGGCAGCAGCTAATGAAAAACTGTTTTTT
V gene: TRBV30; J gene: TRBJ1-1; clone size: -; D gene: -; CDR3 protein: CAWFLGAGPWNTEAFF; CDR3 DNA: TGTGCCTGGTTTTTGGGGGCGGGACCCTGGAACACTGAAGCTTTCTTT
V gene: TRBV13; J gene: TRBJ1-3; clone size: once; D gene: TRBD1; CDR3 protein: CASSSRTGGATGNTIYF; CDR3 DNA: TGTGCCAGCAGCTCCCGGACAGGGGGCGCTACTGGAAACACCATATATTTT
V gene: TRBV6-1; J gene: TRBJ2-7; clone size: -; D gene: -; CDR3 protein: CATRRPSSYEQYF; CDR3 DNA: TGTGCCACCAGGCGTCCGAGCTCCTACGAGCAGTACTTC
V gene: TRBV7-2; J gene: TRBJ1-2; clone size: -; D gene: -; CDR3 protein: CASSPAGGNYGYTF; CDR3 DNA: TGTGCCAGCAGCCCTGCTGGGGGCAACTATGGCTACACCTTC
V gene: TRBV13; J gene: TRBJ1-1; clone size: -; D gene: TRBD1; CDR3 protein: CASSLGDRGNTEAFF; CDR3 DNA: TGTGCCAGCAGCTTAGGGGACAGGGGGAACACTGAAGCTTTCTTT
V gene: TRBV27; J gene: TRBJ2-1; clone size: few; D gene: -; CDR3 protein: CAWFLARPNSYNEQFF; CDR3 DNA: TGTGCATGGTTCCTTGCGCGTCCGAACTCCTACAATGAGCAGTTCTTC
V gene: TRBV7-6; J gene: TRBJ1-2; clone size: many; D gene: TRBD1; CDR3 protein: CASSKLQGDGYTF; CDR3 DNA: TGTGCCAGCAGCAAACTGCAGGGGGATGGCTACACCTTC
V gene: TRBV25-1; J gene: TRBJ2-3; clone size: few; D gene: TRBD2; CDR3 protein: CASSETRLAGDTDTQYF; CDR3 DNA: TGTGCCAGCAGTGAAACCCGACTAGCTGGCGACACAGATACGCAGTATTTT
V gene: TRBV28; J gene: TRBJ2-7; clone size: -; D gene: -; CDR3 protein: CASSLFVEREQYF; CDR3 DNA: TGTGCCAGCAGTTTATTCGTAGAGCGGGAGCAGTACTTC
V gene: TRBV30; J gene: TRBJ2-7; clone size: -; D gene: -; CDR3 protein: CVLRLKSSYEQYF; CDR3 DNA: TGTGTCCTTAGACTGAAAAGCTCCTACGAGCAGTACTTC
V gene: TRBV11-3; J gene: TRBJ2-2; clone size: -; D gene: -; CDR3 protein: CASSLPGGHLSGELFF; CDR3 DNA: TGTGCCAGCAGCCTCCCGGGGGGCCATCTTTCCGGGGAGCTGTTTTTT
V gene: TRBV20-1; J gene: TRBJ1-1; clone size: many; D gene: -; CDR3 protein: CSASRGAEAFF; CDR3 DNA: TGCAGTGCTAGCCGTGGGGCTGAAGCTTTCTTT
V gene: TRBV19; J gene: TRBJ1-1; clone size: -; D gene: -; CDR3 protein: CASSRRGGSTEAFF; CDR3 DNA: TGTGCCAGTAGTAGACGGGGGGGATCTACTGAAGCTTTCTTT
V gene: TRBV7-2; J gene: TRBJ2-5; clone size: -; D gene: TRBD2; CDR3 protein: CASSRVAGAKETQYF; CDR3 DNA: TGTGCCAGCAGCCGCGTAGCGGGAGCTAAAGAGACCCAGTACTTC
V gene: TRBV5-1; J gene: TRBJ2-5; clone size: few; D gene: -; CDR3 protein: CASSLGQSQETQYF; CDR3 DNA: TGCGCCAGCAGCTTGGGACAGAGCCAAGAGACCCAGTACTTC
V gene: TRBV6-5; J gene: TRBJ2-3; clone size: -; D gene: TRBD2; CDR3 protein: CASSYGGLAATDTQYF; CDR3 DNA: TGTGCCAGCAGTTACGGGGGACTAGCGGCGACAGATACGCAGTATTTT
V gene: TRBV7-7; J gene: TRBJ2-5; clone size: -; D gene: -; CDR3 protein: CASSRGPTSQETQYF; CDR3 DNA: TGTGCTAGCAGCCGTGGGCCGACTTCTCAAGAGACCCAGTACTTC
V gene: TRBV5-1; J gene: TRBJ1-6; clone size: -; D gene: TRBD1; CDR3 protein: CASSLGQYSPLHF; CDR3 DNA: TGTGCCAGCAGCTTGGGACAGTATTCACCCCTCCACTTT
V gene: TRBV19; J gene: TRBJ2-7; clone size: -; D gene: TRBD1; CDR3 protein: CASSIEDRTSYEQYF; CDR3 DNA: TGTGCCAGTAGTATAGAGGACAGGACGTCCTACGAGCAGTACTTC
V gene: TRBV11-3; J gene: TRBJ1-2; clone size: once; D gene: -; CDR3 protein: CASSLVNRQNYGYTF; CDR3 DNA: TGTGCCAGCAGCTTAGTGAACAGGCAGAACTATGGCTACACCTTC
V gene: TRBV29-1; J gene: TRBJ2-7; clone size: -; D gene: -; CDR3 protein: CSVNEGTYEQYF; CDR3 DNA: TGCAGCGTTAATGAAGGGACATACGAGCAGTACTTC